A single sample is the source of the 13 T cell receptor beta chains below, sequenced in a study of blood T cell repertoires in COVID-19. Generated by immunoSEQ multiplex PCR, the TCRdb table keeps only in-frame clones and is missing some. Of approximately 50,000 clones listed, approximately 88% are singletons. The sample consisted of peripheral blood. The receptor set was obtained from a man in his 70s with active COVID-19.

The rearrangement joins TRBV23-1 to TRBJ2-7; D possibly corresponds to TRBD1 (5 bases). TRBV23-1 belongs to the ORF category, with a function that is uncertain. Trimming stripped 9 bases from V and 2 bases from J, with 14 bases between. This CDR3 spans 13 amino acids. CDR3 sequence (DNA): TGCGCCAGTTTTGCCAGGGAAACCTACGAGCAGTACTTC. This gives the protein CASFARETYEQYF.

The chain combines TRBV19 with TRBJ2-7; tentative D call: TRBD1 (5 bases). Per the germline V gene, CDR1 is LNHDA and CDR2 is SQIVND (reference sequence). V was pared by 5 bases and J by 2 bases, with 13 bases between. This CDR3 has 14 residues. This chain's CDR3 is CASSPRGAAYEQYF. As DNA, the CDR3 is TGTGCCAGTAGTCCTAGGGGCGCGGCCTACGAGCAGTACTTC. The full variable domain, completed using reference TRBV19 and TRBJ2-7, is DGGITQSPKYLFRKEGQNVTLSCEQNLNHDAMYWYRQDPGQGLRLIYYSQIVNDFQKGDIAEGYSVSREKKESFPLTVTSAQKNPTAFYLCASSPRGAAYEQYFGPGTRLTVT.

The CDR3 DNA reads TGCGCCAGCAGCCAAGGCGCAGGGGCGGATTATGGCTACACCTTC. Amino acids: CASSQGAGADYGYTF. The genes are TRBV4-1 and TRBJ1-2, with D tentatively TRBD1 (6 bases). Germline V gene lookup returns CDR1 MGHRA and CDR2 YSYEKL. The CDR3 length is 15 residues. Trimming took 1 base from V and 5 from J, leaving 14 bases between them.

V usage is TRBV4-3 and J usage is TRBJ2-5; D perhaps matches TRBD2 (6 bases). CDR3 length: 14 amino acids. From germline, CDR1 is LGHNA and CDR2 YSLEER. V was pared by 3 bases and J by 6 bases, with 14 bases between. The CDR3 region has the DNA TGCGCCAGCAGCCACGACCAGCGGGTACAGACCCAGTACTTC. Protein: CASSHDQRVQTQYF.

This clone is a singleton in its sample. The rearrangement links TRBV28 to TRBJ2-7; D is unclear. Per the germline V gene, CDR1 is MDHEN and CDR2 is SYDVKM. The CDR3 is 12 amino acids. V was clipped by 2 bases and J by 4 bases, with 6 bases between them. The CDR3, as DNA: TGTGCCAGCAGTTTAGCCGGTTACGAGCAGTACTTC. Its protein product is CASSLAGYEQYF.

This chain joins TRBV4-1 and TRBJ2-7; D remains unclear. The CDR3 runs to 15 residues. V was clipped by 1 base and J by 2 bases, with 12 bases between them. Germline loops: CDR1 MGHRA, CDR2 YSYEKL. CDR3 amino acids: CASSQAGLSTYEQYF. CDR3 DNA: TGCGCCAGCAGCCAAGCGGGTCTTTCTACCTACGAGCAGTACTTC.

This clone was picked up a small number of times. This sequence joins TRBV19 and TRBJ2-3; TRBD1 might be the D (5 bases). This CDR3 has 12 amino acids. CDR1 is LNHDA, CDR2 SQIVND, per germline (reference sequence). Trimming left V 9 bases short and J 0 bases short, with 7 bases between. The CDR3: CASRQSTDTQYF. CDR3 in DNA: TGTGCCAGCAGACAGAGCACAGATACGCAGTATTTT.

The chain has TRBV21-1 and TRBJ2-5; TRBD2 is the table's D call, not checked against the DNA. TRBV21-1 is a pseudogene segment. The CDR3 runs to 14 residues. This CDR3 reads CASSTTSGQETQYF. CDR3 DNA sequence: TGTGCCAGCAGCACGACTAGCGGCCAAGAGACCCAGTACTTC.

The chain uses TRBV12-3 or TRBV12-4 and TRBJ2-7; D call uncertain. The CDR3 has 12 amino acids. Trimming shortened V by 6 bases and J by 4 bases, and 10 bases separated the two germline ends. CDR3 DNA sequence: TGTGCCAGCAGCTTATACTCATACGAGCAGTACTTC. Translated: CASSLYSYEQYF.

J is TRBJ2-3 and V is TRBV18; 10 nucleotides match TRBD2. Germline V lookup: CDR1 KGHSH, CDR2 LQKENI. J was trimmed by 5 bases and V by 5 bases; bases with no gene match: 10. The CDR3 sequence is 16 residues long. CDR3 loop: CASSSLAGGPGDTQYF. DNA of the CDR3: TGTGCCAGCTCATCCTTAGCGGGAGGCCCTGGAGATACGCAGTATTTT. Based on the CDR3 plus reference TRBV18 and TRBJ2-3, the full variable domain is NAGVMQNPRHLVRRRGQEARLRCSPMKGHSHVYWYRQLPEEGLKFMVYLQKENIIDESGMPKERFSAEFPKEGPSILRIQQVVRGDSAAYFCASSSLAGGPGDTQYFGPGTRLTVL.

The V and J genes are TRBV6-5 and TRBJ1-2, with a possible D match to TRBD1 (5 bases). The CDR3 length is 11 residues. The germline V and J ends were trimmed by 11 bases and 6 bases, with 13 bases remaining between them. Per the germline V gene, CDR1 is MNHEY and CDR2 is SVGAGI. CDR3 DNA sequence: TGTGCCGCGGGGCCGGTAGATGGCTACACCTTC. Translating it yields CAAGPVDGYTF.

The chain carries TRBV19 and TRBJ1-6; D not certain. The CDR3 is 14 amino acids. Trimming pared 3 bases from V and 5 bases from J, leaving 8 bases between. Per germline, CDR1 LNHDA and CDR2 SQIVND (reference sequence). CDR3 bases: TGTGCCAGTAGTATCCGGGGAGATAATTCACCCCTCCACTTT. Translated: CASSIRGDNSPLHF. Based on the CDR3 plus reference TRBV19 and TRBJ1-6, the full variable domain is DGGITQSPKYLFRKEGQNVTLSCEQNLNHDAMYWYRQDPGQGLRLIYYSQIVNDFQKGDIAEGYSVSREKKESFPLTVTSAQKNPTAFYLCASSIRGDNSPLHFGNGTRLTVT.

Only a few counts were recorded for this clone. The chain uses TRBV4-2 and TRBJ1-1, with 7 bases matching TRBD1. The CDR3 is 15 amino acids. CDR1 is LGHNA and CDR2 is YNFKEQ in the germline V gene. V lost 3 bases, J lost 2 bases, and 6 bases stayed unmatched. The CDR3 loop reads CASSHPDRANTEAFF. The DNA of the CDR3 is TGTGCCAGCAGCCATCCCGACAGGGCAAACACTGAAGCTTTCTTT.